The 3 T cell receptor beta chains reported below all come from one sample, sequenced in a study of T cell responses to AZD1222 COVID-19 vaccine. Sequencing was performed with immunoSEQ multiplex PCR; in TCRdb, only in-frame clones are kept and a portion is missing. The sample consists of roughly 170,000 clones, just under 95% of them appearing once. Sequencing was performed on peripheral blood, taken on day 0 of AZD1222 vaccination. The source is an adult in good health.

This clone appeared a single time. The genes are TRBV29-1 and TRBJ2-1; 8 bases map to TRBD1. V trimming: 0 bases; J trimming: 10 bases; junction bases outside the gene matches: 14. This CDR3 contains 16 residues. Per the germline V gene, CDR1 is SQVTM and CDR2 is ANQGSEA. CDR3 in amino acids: CSVEDQPGTGGREQFF. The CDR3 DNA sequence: TGCAGCGTTGAAGATCAGCCCGGGACAGGCGGACGAGAGCAGTTCTTC.

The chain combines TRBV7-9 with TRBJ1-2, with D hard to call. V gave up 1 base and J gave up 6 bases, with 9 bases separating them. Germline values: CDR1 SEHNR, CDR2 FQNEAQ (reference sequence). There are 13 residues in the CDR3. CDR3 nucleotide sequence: TGTGCCAGCAGCTTAGTACAGACGGATGGCTACACCTTC. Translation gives CASSLVQTDGYTF. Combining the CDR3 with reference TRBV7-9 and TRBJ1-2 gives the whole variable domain DTGVSQNPRHKITKRGQNVTFRCDPISEHNRLYWYRQTLGQGPEFLTYFQNEAQLEKSRLLSDRFSAERPKGSFSTLEIQRTEQGDSAMYLCASSLVQTDGYTFGSGTRLTVV.

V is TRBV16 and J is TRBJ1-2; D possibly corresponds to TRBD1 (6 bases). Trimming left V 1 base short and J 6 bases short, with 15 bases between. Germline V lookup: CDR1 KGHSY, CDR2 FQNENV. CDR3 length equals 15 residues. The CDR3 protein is CASSQYRGGEDGYTF. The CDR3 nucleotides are TGTGCCAGCAGCCAATATCGGGGGGGCGAGGATGGCTACACCTTC.